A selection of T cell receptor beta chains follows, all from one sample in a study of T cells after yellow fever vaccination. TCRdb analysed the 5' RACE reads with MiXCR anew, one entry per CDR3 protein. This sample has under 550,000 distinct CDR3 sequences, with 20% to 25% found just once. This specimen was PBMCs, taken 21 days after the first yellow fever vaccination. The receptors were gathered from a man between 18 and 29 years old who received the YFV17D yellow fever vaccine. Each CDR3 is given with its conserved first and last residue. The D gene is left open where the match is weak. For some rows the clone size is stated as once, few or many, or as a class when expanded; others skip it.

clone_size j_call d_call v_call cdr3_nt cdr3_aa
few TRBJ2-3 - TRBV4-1 TGCGCCAGCAGCCGCCGGGACCTCCTGAGACGGACAGATACGCAGTATTTT CASSRRDLLRRTDTQYF
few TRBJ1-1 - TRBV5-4 TGTGCCAGCAGCTTGCCGGTAAAGGACACTGAAGCTTTCTTT CASSLPVKDTEAFF
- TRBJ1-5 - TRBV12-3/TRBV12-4 TGTGCCAGCAGTTTAGACATATATCAGCCCCAGCATTTT CASSLDIYQPQHF
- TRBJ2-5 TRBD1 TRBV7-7 TGTGCTAGCAGCGTAGACAGGGGGCACGGGGAGACCCAGTACTTC CASSVDRGHGETQYF
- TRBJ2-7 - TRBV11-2 TGTGCCAGCAGCTTAATCACTTTGCGGGACAGATCCTACGAGCAGTACTTC CASSLITLRDRSYEQYF
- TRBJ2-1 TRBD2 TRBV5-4 TGTGCCAGCTCTCCGACTAGCGGGGGTTTTAATGAGCAGTTCTTC CASSPTSGGFNEQFF
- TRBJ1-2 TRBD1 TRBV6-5 TGTGCCAGCAGCTATATCGACAGGGTCAACTATGGCTACACCTTC CASSYIDRVNYGYTF
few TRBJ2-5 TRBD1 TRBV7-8 TGTGCCAGCAGCCCGAACAGGGGCAAAGAGACCCAGTACTTC CASSPNRGKETQYF
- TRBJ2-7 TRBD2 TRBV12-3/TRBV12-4 TGTGCCAGCAGTCCCCTAAGCGGGGTCTGGGAGCAGTACTTC CASSPLSGVWEQYF
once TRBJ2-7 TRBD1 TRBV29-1 TGCAGCGTTGGCCCCCGACAGGGATCCTACGAGCAGTACTTC CSVGPRQGSYEQYF
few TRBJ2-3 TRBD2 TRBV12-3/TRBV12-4 TGTGCCCCTCGATCGGGGGGGACCCGTGGCGCAGATACGCAGTATTTT CAPRSGGTRGADTQYF
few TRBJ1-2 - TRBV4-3 TGCGCCAGCAGCCAAGATTGGGCAGTTGAGGGCTACACCTTC CASSQDWAVEGYTF
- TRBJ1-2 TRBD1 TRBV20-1 TGCAGTGCCGCCAATCAGGGGGGAGTTATCTATGGCTACACCTTC CSAANQGGVIYGYTF
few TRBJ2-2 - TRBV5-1 TGCGCCAGCAGCTTGGAGCTAGGGGAGCTGTTTTTT CASSLELGELFF
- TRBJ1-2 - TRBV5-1 TGCGCCAGCAGCTTGAAGGACCGAGACTATGGCTACACCTTC CASSLKDRDYGYTF
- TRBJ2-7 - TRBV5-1 TGCGCCAGCAGCTCACAGGGTGGATTATTCTACGAGCAGTACTTC CASSSQGGLFYEQYF
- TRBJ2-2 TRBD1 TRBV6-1 TGTGCCAGCAGGTCTACAGGGGAAGTGACCGGGGAGCTGTTTTTT CASRSTGEVTGELFF
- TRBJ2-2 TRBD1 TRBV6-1 TGTGCCAGCAGCCGTACCGGGACAGGGTTCACCGGGGAGCTGTTTTTT CASSRTGTGFTGELFF
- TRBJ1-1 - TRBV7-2 TGTGCCAGCAGCTTATCATCAAGGAACAGGGCGACTGAAGCTTTCTTT CASSLSSRNRATEAFF
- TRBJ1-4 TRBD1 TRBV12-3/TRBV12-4 TGTGCCAGCAGTTTCTCGTTTCGGGGGACAGGGTACGAAAAACTGTTTTTT CASSFSFRGTGYEKLFF
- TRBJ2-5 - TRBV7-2 TGTGCCAGCAGCCCCTGGGGTCTCGACAGCCAAGAGACCCAGTACTTC CASSPWGLDSQETQYF
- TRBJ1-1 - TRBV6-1 TGTGCCAGCACCTTGGGGGGGGCCACTGAAGCTTTCTTT CASTLGGATEAFF
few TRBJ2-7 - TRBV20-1 TGCAGTGCTATAACGCCCGACCGCTACGAGCAGTACTTC CSAITPDRYEQYF
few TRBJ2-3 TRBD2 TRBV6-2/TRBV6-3 TGTGCCAGCAGTTACTCCATGACTAGCGGGGGGCCTTCCACAGATACGCAGTATTTT CASSYSMTSGGPSTDTQYF
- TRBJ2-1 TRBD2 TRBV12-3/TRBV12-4 TGTGCCAGCAGTTTAGGTCTAGCGGGAATCGATGAGCAGTTCTTC CASSLGLAGIDEQFF
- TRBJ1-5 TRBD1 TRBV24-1 TGTGCCACCAGTGACAAACAGGGGGCAATCGACAATCAGCCCCAGCATTTT CATSDKQGAIDNQPQHF
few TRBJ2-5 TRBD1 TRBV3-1 TGTGCCAGCAGTCGAAGGACAGGGCTGGTGGAGACCCAGTACTTC CASSRRTGLVETQYF
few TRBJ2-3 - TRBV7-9 TGTGCCAGCAGCTTTCCGGAATCTAGCACAGATACGCAGTATTTT CASSFPESSTDTQYF
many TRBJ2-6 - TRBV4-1 TGCGCCAGCAGCCAATTAAGTAAGGCCACTTTCTCTGGGGCCAACGTCCTGACTTTC CASSQLSKATFSGANVLTF
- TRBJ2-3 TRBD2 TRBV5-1 TGCGCCAGCAGCTTGGCCATGGCTAGCGGTCCTATCACAGATACGCAGTATTTT CASSLAMASGPITDTQYF
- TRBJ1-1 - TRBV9 TGTGCCAGCAGCGTAGGGGCGGTAGAGATTCACACTGAAGCTTTCTTT CASSVGAVEIHTEAFF
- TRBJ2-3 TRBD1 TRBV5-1 TGCGCCAGCAGCCTGGGACAGGGAGGGGATACGCAGTATTTT CASSLGQGGDTQYF
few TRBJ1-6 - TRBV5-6 TGTGCCAGCAGCTCTTCCGGGACTACTAATTCACCCCTCCACTTT CASSSSGTTNSPLHF
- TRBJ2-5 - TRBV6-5 TGTGCCAGCAGTACTCCAGTACAAGAGACCCAGTACTTC CASSTPVQETQYF
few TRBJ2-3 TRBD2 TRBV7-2 TGTGCCAGCAGCTCCCGGGGGGGCTTGAAAGATACGCAGTATTTT CASSSRGGLKDTQYF
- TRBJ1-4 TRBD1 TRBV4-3 TGCGCCAGCAGCCAACTCAGCCCGGGACAGGGTACGGGAAAACTGTTTTTT CASSQLSPGQGTGKLFF
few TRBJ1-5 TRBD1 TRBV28 TGTGCCAGCAACTCCCCGGGACAGGGATTTCAGCCCCAGCATTTT CASNSPGQGFQPQHF
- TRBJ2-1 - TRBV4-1 TGCGCCAGCAGCCTCCGTGGAGCTAGCGACGGTGAGCAGTTCTTC CASSLRGASDGEQFF
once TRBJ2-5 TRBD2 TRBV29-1 TGCAGCGGGATGACAAGCGGGGGGGCAGGAGAGACCCAGTACTTC CSGMTSGGAGETQYF
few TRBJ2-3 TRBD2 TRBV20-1 TGCAGTGCCAGCGGGGGGGCGGGTAAAACAGATACGCAGTATTTT CSASGGAGKTDTQYF
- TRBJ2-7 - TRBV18 TGTGCCAGCTCCCCCTGGACAGCGTCCTACGAGCAGTACTTC CASSPWTASYEQYF
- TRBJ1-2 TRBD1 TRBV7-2 TGTGCCAGCAGCTTAGATCAGGGGGCCTACTATGGCTACACCTTC CASSLDQGAYYGYTF
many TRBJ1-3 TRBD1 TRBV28 TGTGCCAGCAGTGACAGGGGGCTCTCTGGAAACACCATATATTTT CASSDRGLSGNTIYF
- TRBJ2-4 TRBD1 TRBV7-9 TGTGCCAGCAGCTTAGTGACAGGGGGGGCCAAAAACATTCAGTACTTC CASSLVTGGAKNIQYF
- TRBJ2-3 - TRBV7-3 TGTGCCAGCAGCTCCACTAGATCCCTGGGCACAGATACGCAGTATTTT CASSSTRSLGTDTQYF
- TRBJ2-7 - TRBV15 TGTGCCACCAGCAGAGATACGACGGGCGAGCAGTACTTC CATSRDTTGEQYF
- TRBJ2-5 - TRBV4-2 TGTGCCAGCAGCGAACCGTTGAGGACCCAGTACTTC CASSEPLRTQYF
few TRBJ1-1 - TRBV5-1 TGCGCCAGCAGCCAGATGGACGGGACTGAAGCTTTCTTT CASSQMDGTEAFF
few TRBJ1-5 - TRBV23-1 TGCGCCAGCAGTCTTTGGGGGGCTAATCAGCCCCAGCATTTT CASSLWGANQPQHF
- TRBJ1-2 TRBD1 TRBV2 TGTGCCAGCAGTGGACAGGGGACCTATGGCTACACCTTC CASSGQGTYGYTF
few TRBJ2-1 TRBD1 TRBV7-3 TGTGCCAGCAGCTTACTCGAAGGGACAGCGCAGTTCTTC CASSLLEGTAQFF
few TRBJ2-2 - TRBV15 TGTGCCACCATGTCGGTTGGGGAGCTGTTTTTT CATMSVGELFF
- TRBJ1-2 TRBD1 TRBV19 TGTGCCAGTAGTATCCCAGGGGGAGTACGCTATGGCTACACCTTC CASSIPGGVRYGYTF
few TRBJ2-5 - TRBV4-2 TGTGCCAGCAGCCAGAGAGAGGGAAGCCTCAGGGCGGGGACCCAGTACTTC CASSQREGSLRAGTQYF
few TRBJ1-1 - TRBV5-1 TGCGCCAGCAGCTGGACTTGGGGGGCCAACACTGAAGCTTTCTTT CASSWTWGANTEAFF